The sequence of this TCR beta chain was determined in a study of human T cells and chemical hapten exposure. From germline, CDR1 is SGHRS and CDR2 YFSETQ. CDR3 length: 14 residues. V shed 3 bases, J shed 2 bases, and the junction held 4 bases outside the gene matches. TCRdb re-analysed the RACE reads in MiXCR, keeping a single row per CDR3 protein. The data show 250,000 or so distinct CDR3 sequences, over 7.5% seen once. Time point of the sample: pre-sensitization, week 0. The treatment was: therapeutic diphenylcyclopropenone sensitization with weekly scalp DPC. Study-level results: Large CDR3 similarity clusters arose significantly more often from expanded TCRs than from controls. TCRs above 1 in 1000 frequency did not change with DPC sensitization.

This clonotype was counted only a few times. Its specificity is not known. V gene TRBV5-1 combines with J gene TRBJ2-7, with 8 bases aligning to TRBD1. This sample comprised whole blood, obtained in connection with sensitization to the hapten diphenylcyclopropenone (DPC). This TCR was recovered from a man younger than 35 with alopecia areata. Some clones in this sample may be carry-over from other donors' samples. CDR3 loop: CASSSQGVAYEQYF. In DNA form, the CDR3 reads TGCGCCAGCAGCTCACAGGGGGTTGCCTACGAGCAGTACTTC.